This T cell receptor beta chain was identified in a study of blood T cell repertoires in COVID-19. Whole-study context: Sources were T cells, B-cell-depleted T cells, or PBMCs; the material itself was cDNA or gDNA.

Germline-derived CDR1 and CDR2 are SGHNT and YYREEE (reference sequence). Trimming took 1 base from V and 1 from J; bases not matched to a gene: 5. The CDR3 length is 16 residues. In the original analysis: It was from reference gene primer amplification that nucleated cell counts were estimated. Generated by immunoSEQ multiplex PCR, the TCRdb table keeps only in-frame clones and is missing some. The DNA gave D and trimming, while V, J and clone size come from that table. The sample comprises approximately 200,000 clones, roughly 88% of which are singletons, and around 1.5% rests with the top ten. The chain combines TRBV5-4 with TRBJ2-1; TRBD1 matches 7 bases. Sequencing input: peripheral blood. This TCR was sampled from a man younger than 35 with active or convalescent COVID-19. The CDR3 loop reads CASSLPPGQSYNEQFF. The CDR3 region has the DNA TGTGCCAGCAGCTTGCCTCCGGGACAGTCCTACAATGAGCAGTTCTTC.